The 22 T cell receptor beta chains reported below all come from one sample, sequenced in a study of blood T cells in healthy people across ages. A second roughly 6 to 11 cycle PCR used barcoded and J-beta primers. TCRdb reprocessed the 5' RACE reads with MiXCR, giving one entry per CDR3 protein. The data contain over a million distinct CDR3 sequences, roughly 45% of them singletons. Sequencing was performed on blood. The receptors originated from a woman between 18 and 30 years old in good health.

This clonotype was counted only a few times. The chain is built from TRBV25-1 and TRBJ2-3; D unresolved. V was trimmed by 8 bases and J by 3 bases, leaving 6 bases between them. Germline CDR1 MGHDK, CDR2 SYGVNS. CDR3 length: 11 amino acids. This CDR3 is CASAVTDTQYF. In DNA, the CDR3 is TGTGCCAGCGCAGTTACAGATACGCAGTATTTT.

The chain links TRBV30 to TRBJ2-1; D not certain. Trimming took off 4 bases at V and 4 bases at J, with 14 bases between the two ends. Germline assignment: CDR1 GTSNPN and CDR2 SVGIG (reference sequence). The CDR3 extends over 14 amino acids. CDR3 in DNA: TGTGCCTGGACCGAGGCATTTCGATACAATGAGCAGTTCTTC. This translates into CAWTEAFRYNEQFF.

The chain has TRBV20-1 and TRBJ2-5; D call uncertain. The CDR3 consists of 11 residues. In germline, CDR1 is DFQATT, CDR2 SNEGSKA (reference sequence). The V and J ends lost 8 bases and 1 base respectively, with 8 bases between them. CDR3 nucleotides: TGCAGTACCAGACCCCAAGAGACCCAGTACTTC. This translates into CSTRPQETQYF.

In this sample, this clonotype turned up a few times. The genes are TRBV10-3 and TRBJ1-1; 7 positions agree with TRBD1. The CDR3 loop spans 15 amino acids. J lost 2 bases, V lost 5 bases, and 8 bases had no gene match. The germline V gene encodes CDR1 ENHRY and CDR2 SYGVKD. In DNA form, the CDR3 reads TGTGCCATCAGTACAACGGGACAGAGTAACACTGAAGCTTTCTTT. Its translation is CAISTTGQSNTEAFF.

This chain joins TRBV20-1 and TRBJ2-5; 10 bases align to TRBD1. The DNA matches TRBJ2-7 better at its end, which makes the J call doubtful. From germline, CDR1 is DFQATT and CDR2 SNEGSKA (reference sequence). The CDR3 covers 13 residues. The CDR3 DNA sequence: TGCAGTGCTCCCCGGACAGGGGGCTACGAGCAGTACTTC. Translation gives CSAPRTGGYEQYF.

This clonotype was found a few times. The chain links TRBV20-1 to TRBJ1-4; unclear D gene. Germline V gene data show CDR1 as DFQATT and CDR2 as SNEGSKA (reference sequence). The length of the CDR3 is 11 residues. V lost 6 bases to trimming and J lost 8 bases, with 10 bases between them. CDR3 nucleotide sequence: TGCAGTGCAGGCCCCGGAGAAAAACTGTTTTTT. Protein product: CSAGPGEKLFF.

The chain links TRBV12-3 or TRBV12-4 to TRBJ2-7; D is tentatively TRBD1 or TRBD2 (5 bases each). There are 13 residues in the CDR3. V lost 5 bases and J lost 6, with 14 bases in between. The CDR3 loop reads CASSGSGRGEQYF. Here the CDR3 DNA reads TGTGCCAGCAGTGGCTCGGGACGAGGCGAGCAGTACTTC.

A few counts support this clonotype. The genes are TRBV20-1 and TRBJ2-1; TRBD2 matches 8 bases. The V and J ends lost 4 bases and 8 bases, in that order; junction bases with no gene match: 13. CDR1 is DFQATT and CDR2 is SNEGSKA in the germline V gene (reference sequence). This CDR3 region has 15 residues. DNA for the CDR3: TGCAGTGCTACGTCTCCGGGACCCGGGGGGGATGAGCAGTTCTTC. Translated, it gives CSATSPGPGGDEQFF.

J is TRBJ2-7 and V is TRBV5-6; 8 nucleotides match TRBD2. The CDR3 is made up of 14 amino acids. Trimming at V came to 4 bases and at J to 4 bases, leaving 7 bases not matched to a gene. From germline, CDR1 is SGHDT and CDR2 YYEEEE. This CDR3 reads CASSISSGWYEQYF. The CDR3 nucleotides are TGTGCCAGCAGCATTTCTAGCGGGTGGTACGAGCAGTACTTC.

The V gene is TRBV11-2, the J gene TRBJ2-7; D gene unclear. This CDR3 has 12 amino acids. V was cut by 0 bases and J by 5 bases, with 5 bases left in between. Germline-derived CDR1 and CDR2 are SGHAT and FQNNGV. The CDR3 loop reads CASSLDVNEQYF. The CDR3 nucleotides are TGTGCCAGCAGCTTAGACGTGAACGAGCAGTACTTC. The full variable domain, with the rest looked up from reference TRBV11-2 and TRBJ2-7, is EAGVAQSPRYKIIEKRQSVAFWCNPISGHATLYWYQQILGQGPKLLIQFQNNGVVDDSQLPKDRFSAERLKGVDSTLKIQPAKLEDSAVYLCASSLDVNEQYFGPGTRLTVT.

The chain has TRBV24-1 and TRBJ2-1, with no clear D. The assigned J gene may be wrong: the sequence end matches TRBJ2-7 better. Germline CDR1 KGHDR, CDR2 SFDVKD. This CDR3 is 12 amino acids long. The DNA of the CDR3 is TGTGCCACCAGTGATATTGGCCTTGAGCAGTACTTC. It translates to CATSDIGLEQYF.

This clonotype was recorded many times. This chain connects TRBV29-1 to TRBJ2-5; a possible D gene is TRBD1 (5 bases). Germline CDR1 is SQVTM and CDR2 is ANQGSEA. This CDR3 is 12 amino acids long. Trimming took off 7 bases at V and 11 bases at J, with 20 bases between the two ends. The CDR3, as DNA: TGCAGCGGAAACAGGCTTTACAATGAGCAGTACTTC. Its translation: CSGNRLYNEQYF.

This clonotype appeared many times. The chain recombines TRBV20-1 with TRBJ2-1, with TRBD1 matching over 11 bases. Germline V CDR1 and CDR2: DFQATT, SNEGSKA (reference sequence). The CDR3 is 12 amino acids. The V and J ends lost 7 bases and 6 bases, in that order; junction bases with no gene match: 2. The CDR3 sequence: CSGTGGINEQFF. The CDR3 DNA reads TGCAGTGGGACAGGGGGCATCAATGAGCAGTTCTTC.

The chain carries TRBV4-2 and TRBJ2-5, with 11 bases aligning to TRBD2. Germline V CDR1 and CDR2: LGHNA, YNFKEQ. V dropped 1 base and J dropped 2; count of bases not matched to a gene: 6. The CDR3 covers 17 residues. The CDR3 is CASSQVRSGGEQETQYF. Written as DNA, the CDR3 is TGTGCCAGCAGCCAAGTTCGTAGCGGGGGGGAACAAGAGACCCAGTACTTC.

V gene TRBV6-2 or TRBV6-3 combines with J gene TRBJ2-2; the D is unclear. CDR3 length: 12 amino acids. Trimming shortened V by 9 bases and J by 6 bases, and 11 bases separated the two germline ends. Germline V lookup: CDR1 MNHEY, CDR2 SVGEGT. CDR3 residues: CASTTWSGELFF. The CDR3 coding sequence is TGTGCCAGTACTACGTGGTCCGGGGAGCTGTTTTTT.

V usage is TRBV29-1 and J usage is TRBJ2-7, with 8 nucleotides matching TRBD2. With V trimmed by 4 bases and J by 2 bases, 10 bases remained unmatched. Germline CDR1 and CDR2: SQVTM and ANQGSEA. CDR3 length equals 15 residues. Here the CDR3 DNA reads TGCAGCGTTGGGGTCGGGGGGGGCGGAACCTACGAGCAGTACTTC. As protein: CSVGVGGGGTYEQYF.

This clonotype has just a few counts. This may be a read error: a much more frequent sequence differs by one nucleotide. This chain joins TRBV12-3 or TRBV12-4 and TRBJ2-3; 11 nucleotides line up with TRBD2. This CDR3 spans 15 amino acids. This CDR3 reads CASSSGTSGTETQYF. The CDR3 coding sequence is TGTGCCAGCAGTTCCGGGACTAGCGGCACAGAGACGCAGTATTTT.

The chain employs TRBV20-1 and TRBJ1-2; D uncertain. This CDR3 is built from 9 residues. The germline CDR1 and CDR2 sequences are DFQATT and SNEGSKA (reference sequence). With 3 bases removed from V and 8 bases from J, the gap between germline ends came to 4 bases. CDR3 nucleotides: TGCAGTGCTAGTGGAGGCTACACCTTC. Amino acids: CSASGGYTF.

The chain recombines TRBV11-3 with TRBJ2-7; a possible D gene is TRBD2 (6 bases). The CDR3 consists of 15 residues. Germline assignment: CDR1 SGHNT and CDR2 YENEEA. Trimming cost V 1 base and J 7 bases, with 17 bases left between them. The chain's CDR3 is CASSLGLGSGWEQYF. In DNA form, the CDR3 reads TGTGCCAGCAGCTTAGGACTAGGGAGCGGTTGGGAGCAGTACTTC.

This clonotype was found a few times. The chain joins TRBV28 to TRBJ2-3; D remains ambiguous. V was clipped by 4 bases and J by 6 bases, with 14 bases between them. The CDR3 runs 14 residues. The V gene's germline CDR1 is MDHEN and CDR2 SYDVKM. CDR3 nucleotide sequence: TGTGCCAGCAGTTCTTCCATGGTGTGGGATACGCAGTATTTT. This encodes CASSSSMVWDTQYF.

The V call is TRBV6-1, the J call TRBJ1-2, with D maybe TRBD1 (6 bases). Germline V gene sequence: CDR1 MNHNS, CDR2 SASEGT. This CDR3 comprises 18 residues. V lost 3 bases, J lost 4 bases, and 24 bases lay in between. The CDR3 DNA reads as TGTGCCAGCAGTGAGTGGGGGACGGGGGGCGCTCACCTCTATGGCTACACCTTC. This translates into CASSEWGTGGAHLYGYTF.

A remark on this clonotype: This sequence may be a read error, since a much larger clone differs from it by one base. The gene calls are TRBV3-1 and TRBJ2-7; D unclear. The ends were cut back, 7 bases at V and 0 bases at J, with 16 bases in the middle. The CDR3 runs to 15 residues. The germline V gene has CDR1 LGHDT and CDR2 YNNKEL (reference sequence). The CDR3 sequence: CASTAKLRNSYEQYF. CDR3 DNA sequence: TGTGCCAGCACCGCCAAGCTGAGGAACTCCTACGAGCAGTACTTC.